This T cell receptor (beta chain) derives from a study of T-cell memory formation after mild COVID-19. Study information: Clusters were largely donor specific.

As concerns this clonotype: Its antigen is not known.

A single record per CDR3 protein comes from TCRdb applying MiXCR to the 5' RACE reads. The sample shows about 140,000 distinct CDR3 sequences, 20% to 25% of them seen only once. Deletions cut 5 bases from V and 10 bases from J, with 15 bases between. Germline V gives CDR1 MNHEY, CDR2 SVGEGT. There are 13 residues in the CDR3. Whole-study results and caveats: Among contracting clones, CD4+ were mainly CM/EM and CD8+ enriched in EMRA.

The V gene is TRBV6-2 or TRBV6-3, the J gene TRBJ2-1; D might be TRBD1 or TRBD2, each matching 5 bases. The sequencing input was PBMCs or a T cell subset sorted from them (not recorded which). This TCR derives from an adult woman who had mild COVID-19 (a few samples of this study predate the infection). Cell type and time point are not known. DNA for the CDR3: TGTGCCAGCAGTCCAGGGCTGCGGGCCGAGCAGTTCTTC. Its translation is CASSPGLRAEQFF.